This T cell receptor beta chain was captured in a study of blood T cell repertoires in COVID-19. Methods used by the authors: Amplification of reference gene primers was used by the study to estimate nucleated cell counts. Data came from immunoSEQ multiplex PCR; TCRdb stores just in-frame clones and leaves some out. The DNA gave D and trimming, while V, J and clone size come from that table. The table has about 280,000 clones, nearly 90% seen once. The V end lost 4 bases, the J end lost 2 bases, and 8 bases lay between the germline ends. The CDR3 runs to 13 residues. Germline V gives CDR1 LNHDA, CDR2 SQIVND (reference sequence).

This rearrangement joins TRBV19 to TRBJ2-5; TRBD1 might be the D (5 bases). The receptor was derived from a young woman with acute COVID-19. The sequenced sample was PBMCs or T cells enriched from blood (not recorded which). CDR3 in amino acids: CASSRQRQETQYF. As DNA, the CDR3 is TGTGCCAGTAGTAGACAGAGACAAGAGACCCAGTACTTC. The full variable domain, with the rest looked up from reference TRBV19 and TRBJ2-5, is DGGITQSPKYLFRKEGQNVTLSCEQNLNHDAMYWYRQDPGQGLRLIYYSQIVNDFQKGDIAEGYSVSREKKESFPLTVTSAQKNPTAFYLCASSRQRQETQYFGPGTRLLVL.